This T cell receptor (beta chain) was identified during a study of cytomegalovirus exposure and HLA in healthy donors. Across the study: Researchers found that roughly 81% of a few hundred genotyped donors fell within the Caucasian-associated ancestry cluster. Study-level points and caveats: Per a later analysis, HLA-associated TCR beta chains showed more clonal expansion than other, equally common TCR beta chains. A previous analysis found most TCR beta V segments productive roughly 87% or roughly 30% of the time.

Of note for this clone: Its antigen is as yet unknown.

Germline CDR1 and CDR2: SNHLY and FYNNEI. Unmatched junction bases numbered 3, after V lost 5 bases and J lost 0 bases. The CDR3 is 15 residues long. Researchers ran the PCR with 60 Vbeta and 13 Jbeta primers. Repertoires were generated with immunoSEQ multiplex PCR, while TCRdb's copy carries only in-frame clones and drops some. This table holds 150,000 to 200,000 clones, 80% found once. The sample taken for sequencing was PBMCs. The source is a man aged 30-40 years in good health and CMV-seropositive. The chain employs TRBV2 and TRBJ2-3; 9 nucleotides line up with TRBD1. This chain's CDR3 is CASSRDRASTDTQYF. In nucleotides, the CDR3 is TGTGCCAGCAGTCGGGACAGGGCTAGCACAGATACGCAGTATTTT.